What follows describes a single TCR beta chain. The antigen it recognizes is unknown. Base quality data are lacking; no much larger clone is found one base away. The data are from a study of blood T cell repertoires in COVID-19 (TCRdb year 2020). Looking at the study overall: Collaborator samples came from the United States, Italy and Spain and covered acute and convalescent phases of COVID-19. The material from the prospective study consisted of cDNA or gDNA derived from T cells, B-cell-depleted T cells, or PBMCs. The dataset comprised deeply sampled blood TCRbeta repertoires from subjects exposed to, actively infected with, or recovered from COVID-19. A freely available public database, intended as a resource for researchers studying the immune response to SARS-CoV-2, is where the repertoires were released. Samples were obtained from the ongoing ImmuneRACE study (first 160 participants) and from about 1,300 subjects provided by 6 global collaborators. The sample metadata nearly always contained a de-identified subject ID, COVID-19 status, age in years and sex. HLA class I and class II types, where available, came from metadata supplied by the sample provider rather than from assay-based typing.

TCRbeta CDR3 regions were amplified from genomic DNA using the immunoSEQ Assay, a bias-controlled multiplex PCR. The study's own analysis went as follows. Within the assay, amplification of reference gene primers was used to estimate how many nucleated cells each sample contained. To quantify the absolute abundance of each unique TCRbeta CDR3 rearrangement, sequence reads were collapsed and filtered. For each sample, productive Simpson clonality was calculated as the square root of Simpson's diversity index across productive rearrangements. The source is immuneACCESS, and TCRdb retained only in-frame sequences with V and J called. Part of the clones is not carried over; for the studies checked, unresolved V genes explain less than half of this, and the remainder is unexplained. The V and J calls and the clone size are those of that table, but D and trimming were determined from the DNA. This sample is represented by more than 300,000 clones; around 89% of them were singletons. More than 0.95% of the sample is in the top ten clones.

Study-wide conclusions, independent of this receptor: The quantity of clinical and demographic metadata differed by source and by participant and was supplied without curation.

In the prospective study, participants were about 18 to 89 years old, resided in approximately 22 geographic areas of the United States, and were enrolled through a virtual design. In the prospective study, cohorts were assigned on the basis of participant-reported clinical history obtained from a screening survey and a study questionnaire. Recovered participants in ImmuneRACE Cohort 3 were defined as having two consecutive negative NP/OP PCR tests, clearance from a healthcare professional, or resolution of symptoms. Each participant in the prospective study had whole blood, serum and a nasopharyngeal or oropharyngeal swab collected by mobile phlebotomists. Prospective study participants could optionally give additional blood draws and questionnaires over an approximately two-month period. Before DNA extraction, prospective study blood samples were shipped either frozen or at room temperature.

Sequencing was carried out using PBMCs or T cells enriched from blood (not recorded which). The clonotype comes from a woman younger than 35 who had recovered from COVID-19.

The sequenced DNA: TGTGCCAGCAGCTTGAGAGCGGGGGTTAATTCACCCCTCCACTTT. Translated, it reads CASSLRAGVNSPLHF. The receptor chain draws on TRBV9 and TRBJ1-6; 5 matching bases give a weak D call of TRBD1. V and J lose 4 bases and 6 bases, and a span of 14 bases separates them. From the cysteine through the phenylalanine, the CDR3 covers 15 amino acids. The CDR3 DNA has 45 bases and is translated from base 1. CDR1 and CDR2 (SGDLS, YYNGEE) derive from the germline V gene. Full variable domain (CDR3 extended with the reference TRBV9 and TRBJ1-6 proteins): DSGVTQTPKHLITATGQRVTLRCSPRSGDLSVYWYQQSLDQGLQFLIQYYNGEERAKGNILERFSAQQFPDLHSELNLSSLELGDSALYFCASSLRAGVNSPLHFGNGTRLTVT.